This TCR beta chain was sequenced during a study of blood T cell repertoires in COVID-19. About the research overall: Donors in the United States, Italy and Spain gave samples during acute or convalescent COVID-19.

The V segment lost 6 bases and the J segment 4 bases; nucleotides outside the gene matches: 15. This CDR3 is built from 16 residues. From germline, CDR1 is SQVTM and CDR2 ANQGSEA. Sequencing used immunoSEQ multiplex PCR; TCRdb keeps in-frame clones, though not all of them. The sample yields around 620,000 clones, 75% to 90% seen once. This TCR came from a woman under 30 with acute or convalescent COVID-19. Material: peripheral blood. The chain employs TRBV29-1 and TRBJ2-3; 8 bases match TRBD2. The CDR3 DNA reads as TGCAGCGTCGCCCTGGCGACTAGCGCCTCCTCAGATACGCAGTATTTT. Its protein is CSVALATSASSDTQYF.